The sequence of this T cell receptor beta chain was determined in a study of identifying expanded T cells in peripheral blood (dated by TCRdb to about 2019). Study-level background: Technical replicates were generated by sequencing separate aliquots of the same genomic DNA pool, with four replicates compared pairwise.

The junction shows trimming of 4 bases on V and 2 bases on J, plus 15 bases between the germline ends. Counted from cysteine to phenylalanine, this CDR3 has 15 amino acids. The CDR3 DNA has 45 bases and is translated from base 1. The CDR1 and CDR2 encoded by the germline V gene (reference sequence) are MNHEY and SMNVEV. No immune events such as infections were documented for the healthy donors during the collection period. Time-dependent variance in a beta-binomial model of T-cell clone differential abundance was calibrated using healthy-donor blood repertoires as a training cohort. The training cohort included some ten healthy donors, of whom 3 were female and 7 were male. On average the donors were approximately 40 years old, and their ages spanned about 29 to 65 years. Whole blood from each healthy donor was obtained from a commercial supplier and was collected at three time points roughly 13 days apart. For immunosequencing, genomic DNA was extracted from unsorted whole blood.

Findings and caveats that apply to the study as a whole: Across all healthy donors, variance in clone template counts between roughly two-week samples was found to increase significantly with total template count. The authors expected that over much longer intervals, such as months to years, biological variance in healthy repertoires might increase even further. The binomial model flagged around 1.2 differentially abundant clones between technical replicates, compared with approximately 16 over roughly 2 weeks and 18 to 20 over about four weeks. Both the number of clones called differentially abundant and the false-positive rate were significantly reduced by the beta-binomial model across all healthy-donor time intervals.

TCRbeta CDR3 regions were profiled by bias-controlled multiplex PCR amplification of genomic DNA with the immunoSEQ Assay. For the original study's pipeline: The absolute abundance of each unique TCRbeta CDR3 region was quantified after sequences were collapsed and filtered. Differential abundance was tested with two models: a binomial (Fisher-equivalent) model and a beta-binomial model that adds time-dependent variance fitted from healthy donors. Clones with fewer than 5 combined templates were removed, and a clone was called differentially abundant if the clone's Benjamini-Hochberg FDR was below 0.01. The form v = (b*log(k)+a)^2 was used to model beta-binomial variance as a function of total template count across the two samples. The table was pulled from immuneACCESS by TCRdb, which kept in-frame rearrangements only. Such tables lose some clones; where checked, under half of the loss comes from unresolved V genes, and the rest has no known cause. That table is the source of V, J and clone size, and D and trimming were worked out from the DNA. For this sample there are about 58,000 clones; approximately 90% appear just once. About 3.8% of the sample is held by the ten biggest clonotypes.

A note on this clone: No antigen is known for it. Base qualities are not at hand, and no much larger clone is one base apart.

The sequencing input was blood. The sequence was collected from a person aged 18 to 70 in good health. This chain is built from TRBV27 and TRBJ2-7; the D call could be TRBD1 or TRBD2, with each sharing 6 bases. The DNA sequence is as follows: TGTGCCAGCAGTTGGGGGGCCGGAGGAGCCTACGAGCAGTACTTC. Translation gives CASSWGAGGAYEQYF.